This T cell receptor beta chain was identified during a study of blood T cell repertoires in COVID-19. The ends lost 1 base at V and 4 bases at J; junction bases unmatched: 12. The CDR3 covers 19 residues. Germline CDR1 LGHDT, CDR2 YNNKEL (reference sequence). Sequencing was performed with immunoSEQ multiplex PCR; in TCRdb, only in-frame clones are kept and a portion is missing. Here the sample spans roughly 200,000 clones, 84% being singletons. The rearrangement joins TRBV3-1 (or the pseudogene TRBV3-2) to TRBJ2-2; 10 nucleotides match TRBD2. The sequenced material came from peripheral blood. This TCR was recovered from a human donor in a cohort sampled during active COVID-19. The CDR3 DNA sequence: TGTGCCAGCAGCCAAGTAGGAAGCGGGAGGGGTATGGCCACCGGGGAGCTGTTTTTT. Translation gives CASSQVGSGRGMATGELFF.